This T cell receptor beta chain was recovered during a study of T cells in Graves' hyperthyroidism and ophthalmopathy. Background on the study: Peripheral blood was acquired at first diagnosis, ahead of any therapy whatsoever.

The CDR3 totals 12 residues. The germline V gene encodes CDR1 MDHEN and CDR2 SYDVKM. Researchers amplified the TCR beta CDR3 regions from RNA transcripts. Carried out on the TCR CDR3, a first-round RT-PCR used the HTBI primer set. TCRdb itself ran the multiplex PCR reads through MiXCR, one entry per CDR3 protein. The sample has about 270,000 distinct CDR3 sequences; approximately 23% are singletons. The V gene is TRBV28, the J gene TRBJ2-7; D might be TRBD1 (7 bases). The TCR sequence derives from a man aged 30-40 years with Graves' ophthalmopathy. Sequences were obtained from blood. The chain's CDR3 is CASCGTAYEQYF. Here the CDR3 DNA reads TGTGCTTCGTGCGGGACAGCCTACGAGCAGTACTTC.